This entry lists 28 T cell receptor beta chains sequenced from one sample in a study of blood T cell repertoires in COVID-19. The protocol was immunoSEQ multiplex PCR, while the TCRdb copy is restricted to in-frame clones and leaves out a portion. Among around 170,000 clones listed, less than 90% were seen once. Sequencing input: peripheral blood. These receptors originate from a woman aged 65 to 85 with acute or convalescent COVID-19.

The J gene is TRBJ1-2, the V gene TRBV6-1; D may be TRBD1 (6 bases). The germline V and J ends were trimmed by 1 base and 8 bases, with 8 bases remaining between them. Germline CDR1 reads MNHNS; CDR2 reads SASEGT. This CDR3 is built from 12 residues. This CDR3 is CASSEDRDGYTF. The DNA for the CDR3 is TGTGCCAGCAGTGAAGACAGGGACGGCTACACCTTC.

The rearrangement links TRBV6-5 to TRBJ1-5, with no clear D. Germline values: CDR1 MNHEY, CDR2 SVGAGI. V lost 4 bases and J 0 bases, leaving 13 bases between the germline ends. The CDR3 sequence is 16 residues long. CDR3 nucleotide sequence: TGTGCCAGCAGTTCCAACTACTTAGATAGCAATCAGCCCCAGCATTTT. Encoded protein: CASSSNYLDSNQPQHF.

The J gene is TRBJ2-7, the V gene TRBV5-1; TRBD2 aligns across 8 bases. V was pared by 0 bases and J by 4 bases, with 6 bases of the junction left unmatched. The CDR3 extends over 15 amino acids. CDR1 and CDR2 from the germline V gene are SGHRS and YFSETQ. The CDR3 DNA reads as TGCGCCAGCAGCTTGGGGACGGGAGGGCCTTACGAGCAGTACTTC. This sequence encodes CASSLGTGGPYEQYF.

The CDR3 sequence is CASSGGRGPQGEKLFF. The CDR3 coding sequence is TGTGCCAGCAGCGGGGGCCGAGGGCCCCAGGGGGAAAAACTGTTTTTT. The rearrangement uses TRBV9 and TRBJ1-4, with D perhaps matching TRBD1 (6 bases). Deletions cut 3 bases from V and 8 bases from J, with 20 bases between. In germline, CDR1 is SGDLS, CDR2 YYNGEE. This CDR3 contains 16 residues.

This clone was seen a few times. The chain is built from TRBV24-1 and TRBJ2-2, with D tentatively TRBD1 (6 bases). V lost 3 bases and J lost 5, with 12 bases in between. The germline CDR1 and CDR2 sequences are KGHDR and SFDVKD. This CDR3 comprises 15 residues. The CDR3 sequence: CATSDPRQVTGELFF. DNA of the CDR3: TGTGCCACCAGTGATCCCCGACAGGTGACCGGGGAGCTGTTTTTT.

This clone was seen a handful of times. Here the CDR3 reads CASRRDSRGNTIYF. The CDR3 region has the DNA TGTGCCAGCAGACGGGACAGTAGGGGAAACACCATATATTTT. The J gene is TRBJ1-3, the V gene TRBV6-5, with 7 positions matching TRBD1. The junction had 6 bases not matched to a gene; V was cut back by 6 bases and J by 4 bases. CDR1 and CDR2 (germline): MNHEY, SVGAGI. The CDR3 spans 14 residues.

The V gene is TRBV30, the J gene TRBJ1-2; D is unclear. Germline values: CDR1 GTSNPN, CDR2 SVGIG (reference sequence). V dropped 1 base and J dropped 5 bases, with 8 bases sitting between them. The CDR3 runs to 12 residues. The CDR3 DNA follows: TGTGCCTGGAGTGCGGGATTGTATGGCTACACCTTC. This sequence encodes CAWSAGLYGYTF.

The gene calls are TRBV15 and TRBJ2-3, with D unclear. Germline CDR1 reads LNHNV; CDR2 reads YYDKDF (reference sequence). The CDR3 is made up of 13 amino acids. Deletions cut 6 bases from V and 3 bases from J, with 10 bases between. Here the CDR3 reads CATSTTRTDTQYF. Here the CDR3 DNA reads TGTGCCACCAGTACGACGAGGACAGATACGCAGTATTTT.

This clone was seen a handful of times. CDR3 sequence reads: CATSGQGAEQPQHF. CDR3 bases: TGTGCCACCAGCGGACAGGGGGCAGAGCAGCCCCAGCATTTT. The rearrangement joins TRBV24-1 to TRBJ1-5, with TRBD1 matching over 11 bases. CDR1 and CDR2 from the germline V gene are KGHDR and SFDVKD. Germline trimming cut 7 bases from V and 7 bases from J; bases unmatched to any gene: 5. The CDR3 runs 14 residues.

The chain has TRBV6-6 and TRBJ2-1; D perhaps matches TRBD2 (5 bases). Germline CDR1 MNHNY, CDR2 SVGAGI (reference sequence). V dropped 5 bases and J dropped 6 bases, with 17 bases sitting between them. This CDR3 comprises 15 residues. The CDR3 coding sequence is TGTGCCAGCAGTAACGGACTGAACAGATTCAATGAGCAGTTCTTC. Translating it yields CASSNGLNRFNEQFF.

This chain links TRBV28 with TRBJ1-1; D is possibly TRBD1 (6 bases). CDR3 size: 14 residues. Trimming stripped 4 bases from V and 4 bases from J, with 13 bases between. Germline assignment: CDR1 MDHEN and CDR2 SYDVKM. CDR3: CASSSGQGTTEAFF. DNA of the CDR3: TGTGCCAGCAGTTCGGGGCAGGGGACCACTGAAGCTTTCTTT.

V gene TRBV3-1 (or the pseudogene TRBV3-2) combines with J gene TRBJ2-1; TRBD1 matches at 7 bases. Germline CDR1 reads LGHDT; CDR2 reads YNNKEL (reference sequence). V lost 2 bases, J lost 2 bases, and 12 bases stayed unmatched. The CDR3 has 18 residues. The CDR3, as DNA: TGTGCCAGCAGCCAAACCGGGACAGTTAGAATTCCCTACAATGAGCAGTTCTTC. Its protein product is CASSQTGTVRIPYNEQFF.

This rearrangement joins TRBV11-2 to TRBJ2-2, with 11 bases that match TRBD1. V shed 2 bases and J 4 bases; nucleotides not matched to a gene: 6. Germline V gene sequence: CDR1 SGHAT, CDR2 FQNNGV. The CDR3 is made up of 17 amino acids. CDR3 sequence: CASSLRTGGLRTGELFF. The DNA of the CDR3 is TGTGCCAGCAGCTTAAGGACAGGGGGCTTACGCACCGGGGAGCTGTTTTTT. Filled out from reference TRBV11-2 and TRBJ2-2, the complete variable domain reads EAGVAQSPRYKIIEKRQSVAFWCNPISGHATLYWYQQILGQGPKLLIQFQNNGVVDDSQLPKDRFSAERLKGVDSTLKIQPAKLEDSAVYLCASSLRTGGLRTGELFFGEGSRLTVL.

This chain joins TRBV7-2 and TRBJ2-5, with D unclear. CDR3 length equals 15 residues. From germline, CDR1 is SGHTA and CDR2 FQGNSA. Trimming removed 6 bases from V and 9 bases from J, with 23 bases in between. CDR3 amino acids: CASRPFAGRVPAQYF. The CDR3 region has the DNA TGTGCCAGCAGGCCGTTCGCAGGTCGTGTTCCGGCCCAGTACTTC.

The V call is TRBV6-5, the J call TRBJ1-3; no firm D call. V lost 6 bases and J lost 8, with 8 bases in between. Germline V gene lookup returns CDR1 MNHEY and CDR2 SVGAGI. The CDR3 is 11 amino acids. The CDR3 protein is CASSLGHTIYF. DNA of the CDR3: TGTGCCAGCAGCTTGGGCCACACCATATATTTT.

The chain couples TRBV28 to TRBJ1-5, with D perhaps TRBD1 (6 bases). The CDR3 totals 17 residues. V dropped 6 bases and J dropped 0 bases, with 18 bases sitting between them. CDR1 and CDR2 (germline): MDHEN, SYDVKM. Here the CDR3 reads CASSPGTRTDSNQPQHF. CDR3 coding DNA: TGTGCCAGCAGCCCAGGGACCCGGACAGATAGCAATCAGCCCCAGCATTTT.

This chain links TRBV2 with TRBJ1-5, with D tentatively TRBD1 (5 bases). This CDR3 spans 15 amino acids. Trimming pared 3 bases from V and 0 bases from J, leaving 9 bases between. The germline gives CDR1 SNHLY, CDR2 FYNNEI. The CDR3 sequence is CASSEGGGSNQPQHF. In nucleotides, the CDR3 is TGTGCCAGCAGTGAGGGGGGTGGTAGCAATCAGCCCCAGCATTTT.

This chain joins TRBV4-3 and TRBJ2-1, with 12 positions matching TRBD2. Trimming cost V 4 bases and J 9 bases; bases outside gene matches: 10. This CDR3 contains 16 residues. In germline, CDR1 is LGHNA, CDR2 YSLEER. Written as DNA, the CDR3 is TGCGCCAGCAGCCCCGGACTAGCGGGGAGGGTCAGTGAGCAGTTCTTC. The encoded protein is CASSPGLAGRVSEQFF.

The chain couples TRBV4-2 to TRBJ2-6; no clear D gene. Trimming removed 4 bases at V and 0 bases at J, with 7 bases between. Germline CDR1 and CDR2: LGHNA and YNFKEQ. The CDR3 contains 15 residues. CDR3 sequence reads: CASSPHPSGANVLTF. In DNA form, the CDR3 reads TGTGCCAGCAGCCCCCATCCCTCTGGGGCCAACGTCCTGACTTTC.

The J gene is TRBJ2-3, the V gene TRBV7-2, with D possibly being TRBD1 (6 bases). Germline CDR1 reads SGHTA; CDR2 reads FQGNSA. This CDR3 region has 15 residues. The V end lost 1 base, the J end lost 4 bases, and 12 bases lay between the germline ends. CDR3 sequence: CASSLGYQGPDTQYF. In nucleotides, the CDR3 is TGTGCCAGCAGCTTAGGCTATCAGGGGCCAGATACGCAGTATTTT.

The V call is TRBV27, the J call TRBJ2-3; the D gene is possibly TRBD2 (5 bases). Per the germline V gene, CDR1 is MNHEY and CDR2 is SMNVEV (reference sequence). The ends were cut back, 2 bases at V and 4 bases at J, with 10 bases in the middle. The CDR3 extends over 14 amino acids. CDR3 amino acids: CASSLTWTSDTQYF. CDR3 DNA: TGTGCCAGCAGTTTAACTTGGACTTCAGATACGCAGTATTTT.

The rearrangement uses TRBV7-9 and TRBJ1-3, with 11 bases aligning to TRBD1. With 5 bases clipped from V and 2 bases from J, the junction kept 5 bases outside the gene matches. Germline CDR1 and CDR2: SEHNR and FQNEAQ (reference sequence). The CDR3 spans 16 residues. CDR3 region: CASSPGTGGPGNTIYF. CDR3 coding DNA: TGTGCCAGCAGCCCGGGGACAGGGGGGCCTGGAAACACCATATATTTT.

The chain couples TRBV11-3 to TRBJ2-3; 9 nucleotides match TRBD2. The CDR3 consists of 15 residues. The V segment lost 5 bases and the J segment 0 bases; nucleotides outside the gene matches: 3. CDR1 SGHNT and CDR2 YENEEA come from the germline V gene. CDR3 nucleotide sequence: TGTGCCAGCAGCCGGACTAGCGAGAGCACAGATACGCAGTATTTT. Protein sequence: CASSRTSESTDTQYF.

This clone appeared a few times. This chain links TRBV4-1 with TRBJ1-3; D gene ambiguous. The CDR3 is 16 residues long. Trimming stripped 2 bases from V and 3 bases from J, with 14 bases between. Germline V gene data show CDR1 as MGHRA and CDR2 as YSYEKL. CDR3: CASSQTTTLGGNTIYF. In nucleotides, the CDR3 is TGCGCCAGCAGCCAAACTACCACGCTCGGTGGAAACACCATATATTTT.

This chain's CDR3 is CATSSGLRKNPYEQYF. CDR3 DNA: TGTGCCACCAGCAGCGGTCTCCGAAAAAACCCCTACGAGCAGTACTTC. The rearrangement joins TRBV15 to TRBJ2-7; no clear D gene. The germline V gene encodes CDR1 LNHNV and CDR2 YYDKDF (reference sequence). The CDR3 is made up of 16 amino acids. The ends were cut back, 3 bases at V and 2 bases at J, with 17 bases in the middle.

The CDR3 spells CASSQDNWNTEAFF. The CDR3 region has the DNA TGCGCCAGCAGCCAAGATAATTGGAACACTGAAGCTTTCTTT. V usage is TRBV4-1 and J usage is TRBJ1-1, with D unclear. This CDR3 spans 14 amino acids. CDR1 and CDR2 from the germline V gene are MGHRA and YSYEKL. Trimming pared 0 bases from V and 1 base from J, leaving 6 bases between.

In nucleotides, the CDR3 is TGTGCCAGCAGCTTAGTGGCGCTAGCGGGTACTGTCGGGGAGCTGTTTTTT. Its protein is CASSLVALAGTVGELFF. The chain employs TRBV7-9 and TRBJ2-2; 8 bases agree with TRBD2. Germline V gives CDR1 SEHNR, CDR2 FQNEAQ (reference sequence). The trim removed 1 base at V and 7 bases at J, leaving 11 bases unmatched. The CDR3 sequence is 17 residues long.

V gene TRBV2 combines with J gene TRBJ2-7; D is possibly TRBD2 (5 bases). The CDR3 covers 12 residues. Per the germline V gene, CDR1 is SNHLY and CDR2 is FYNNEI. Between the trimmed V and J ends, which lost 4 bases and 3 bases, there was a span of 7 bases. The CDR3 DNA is TGTGCCAGCAGTGGAGGGAGCTACGAGCAGTACTTC. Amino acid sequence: CASSGGSYEQYF.